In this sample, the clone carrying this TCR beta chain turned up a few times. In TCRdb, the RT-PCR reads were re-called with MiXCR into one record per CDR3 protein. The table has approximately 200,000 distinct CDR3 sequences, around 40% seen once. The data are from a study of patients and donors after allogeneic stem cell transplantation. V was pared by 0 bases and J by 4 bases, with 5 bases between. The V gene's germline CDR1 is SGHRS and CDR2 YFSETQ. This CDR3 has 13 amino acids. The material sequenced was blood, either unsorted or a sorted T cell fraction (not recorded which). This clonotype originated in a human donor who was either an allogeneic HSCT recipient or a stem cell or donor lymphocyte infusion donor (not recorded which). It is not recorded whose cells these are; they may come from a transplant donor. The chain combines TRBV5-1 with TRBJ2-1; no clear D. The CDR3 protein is CASSLGAYNEQFF. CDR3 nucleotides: TGCGCCAGCAGCTTGGGTGCTTACAATGAGCAGTTCTTC.